These T cell receptor beta chains were read from a single sample in a study of cytomegalovirus exposure and HLA in healthy donors. The table came from immunoSEQ multiplex PCR; TCRdb's copy has only in-frame clones and leaves some out. The profile shows tens of thousands of clones, 80% of them singletons. Sequencing was performed on PBMCs. The source is a male donor in good health and CMV-seronegative. The conserved cysteine and the conserved F or W are not part of the CDR3 here. A D gene is named only where the DNA matches it firmly. Clone size is not always given. Where it is, it says once, few, many or a class for expanded clones.

TRBV25-1	few	TRBJ2-7	.	ASSETYEQY
TRBV25-1	.	TRBJ2-1	.	ASSHGGRNYNEQF
TRBV30	.	TRBJ1-3	.	AWIPLPTVSGNTIY
TRBV27	.	TRBJ2-1	TRBD2	ASSWTSGFSNEQF
TRBV2	.	TRBJ2-7	.	ATLGSRTDLNEQY
TRBV12-5	.	TRBJ2-5	.	ASGVAGETQY
TRBV6-5	.	TRBJ2-3	.	AIAPLPPDTQY
TRBV9	.	TRBJ1-2	.	ASSATGPGEGGGYT
TRBV5-1	.	TRBJ1-1	.	ASSTTANTEAF
TRBV27	.	TRBJ1-1	.	ASRMPDMNTEAF
TRBV27	few	TRBJ1-5	.	ASSLRSGSNQPQH
TRBV30	.	TRBJ1-2	.	AWSTGNYGYT
TRBV4-3	.	TRBJ2-1	.	ASSQGDFSSYNEQF
TRBV7-2	once	TRBJ1-1	.	ASSLNVGGSTEAF
TRBV28	.	TRBJ1-6	.	ASSWGGENSPLH
TRBV5-1	.	TRBJ2-1	TRBD2	ASSSGLAGVIYNEQF
TRBV15	.	TRBJ2-7	TRBD1	ATRKGDRDYEQY
TRBV6-6	.	TRBJ1-2	.	ASTGLWTGYT
TRBV11-2	.	TRBJ2-1	.	ASRGAPGEQF
TRBV30	.	TRBJ1-2	.	AWSTGSDYGYT
TRBV6-5	.	TRBJ1-2	.	ASSRTGFGGYT
TRBV10-1	.	TRBJ1-1	.	ASSEGATEAF
TRBV18	.	TRBJ1-1	TRBD1	ASSRDRGKDTEAF
TRBV11-3	.	TRBJ2-7	TRBD1	ASSLWIWTGGPYEQY
TRBV25-1	.	TRBJ1-6	.	ASSGGVLNNSPLH
TRBV19	.	TRBJ1-4	.	ASSVTGTPNEKLF
TRBV29-1	.	TRBJ2-7	TRBD1	SVGTGAYEQY
TRBV29-1	.	TRBJ2-1	.	SVGTNYNEQF
TRBV5-4	.	TRBJ2-7	.	ASSQGTLPHEQY
TRBV28	.	TRBJ1-2	.	ASSFMADANYGYT
TRBV7-2	.	TRBJ2-1	.	ASSLEGSGSYNEQF
TRBV9	.	TRBJ2-2	.	ASTRDSNTGELF
TRBV2	.	TRBJ2-1	.	ASRAALLSSYNEQF
TRBV5-1	.	TRBJ2-3	TRBD2	ASSLATSAPSTDTQY
TRBV30	once	TRBJ1-5	TRBD1	AWSLPGQGGQPQH
TRBV7-7	.	TRBJ2-1	TRBD2	ASSPPAGVLGNEQF
TRBV6-5	.	TRBJ1-1	.	ASSLGQNTEAF
TRBV29-1	once	TRBJ1-1	.	SATATANTEAF
TRBV9	.	TRBJ1-1	.	ASSFHGSSEAF
TRBV4-1	.	TRBJ2-5	.	ASSLGETQY
TRBV19	.	TRBJ2-2	.	ASPSTNTGELF
TRBV28	.	TRBJ1-2	TRBD1	ASNRQGGGYGYT
TRBV6-1	.	TRBJ2-5	.	ASSERGPQETQY
TRBV9	.	TRBJ2-3	.	ASSTARADTQY
TRBV30	.	TRBJ1-2	.	AWSTLGTSGGYT
TRBV6-1	.	TRBJ1-5	.	ASSESNQPQH
TRBV7-9	.	TRBJ2-3	.	ASSLNLGLQGYTQY
TRBV5-1	.	TRBJ2-7	TRBD1	ASSLEPGQGTYEQY
TRBV6-5	once	TRBJ2-3	.	ASSYSRLGSDTQY
TRBV6-1	few	TRBJ2-3	.	ASSTGTDTQY
TRBV5-1	once	TRBJ2-5	TRBD1	ASSSRGGWQETQY
TRBV7-9	.	TRBJ2-7	TRBD2	ASSLNSGTYEQY
TRBV6-1	once	TRBJ1-5	.	ASTPSRGDNQPQH
TRBV9	.	TRBJ2-3	TRBD2	ASSPLSGRSLDTQY